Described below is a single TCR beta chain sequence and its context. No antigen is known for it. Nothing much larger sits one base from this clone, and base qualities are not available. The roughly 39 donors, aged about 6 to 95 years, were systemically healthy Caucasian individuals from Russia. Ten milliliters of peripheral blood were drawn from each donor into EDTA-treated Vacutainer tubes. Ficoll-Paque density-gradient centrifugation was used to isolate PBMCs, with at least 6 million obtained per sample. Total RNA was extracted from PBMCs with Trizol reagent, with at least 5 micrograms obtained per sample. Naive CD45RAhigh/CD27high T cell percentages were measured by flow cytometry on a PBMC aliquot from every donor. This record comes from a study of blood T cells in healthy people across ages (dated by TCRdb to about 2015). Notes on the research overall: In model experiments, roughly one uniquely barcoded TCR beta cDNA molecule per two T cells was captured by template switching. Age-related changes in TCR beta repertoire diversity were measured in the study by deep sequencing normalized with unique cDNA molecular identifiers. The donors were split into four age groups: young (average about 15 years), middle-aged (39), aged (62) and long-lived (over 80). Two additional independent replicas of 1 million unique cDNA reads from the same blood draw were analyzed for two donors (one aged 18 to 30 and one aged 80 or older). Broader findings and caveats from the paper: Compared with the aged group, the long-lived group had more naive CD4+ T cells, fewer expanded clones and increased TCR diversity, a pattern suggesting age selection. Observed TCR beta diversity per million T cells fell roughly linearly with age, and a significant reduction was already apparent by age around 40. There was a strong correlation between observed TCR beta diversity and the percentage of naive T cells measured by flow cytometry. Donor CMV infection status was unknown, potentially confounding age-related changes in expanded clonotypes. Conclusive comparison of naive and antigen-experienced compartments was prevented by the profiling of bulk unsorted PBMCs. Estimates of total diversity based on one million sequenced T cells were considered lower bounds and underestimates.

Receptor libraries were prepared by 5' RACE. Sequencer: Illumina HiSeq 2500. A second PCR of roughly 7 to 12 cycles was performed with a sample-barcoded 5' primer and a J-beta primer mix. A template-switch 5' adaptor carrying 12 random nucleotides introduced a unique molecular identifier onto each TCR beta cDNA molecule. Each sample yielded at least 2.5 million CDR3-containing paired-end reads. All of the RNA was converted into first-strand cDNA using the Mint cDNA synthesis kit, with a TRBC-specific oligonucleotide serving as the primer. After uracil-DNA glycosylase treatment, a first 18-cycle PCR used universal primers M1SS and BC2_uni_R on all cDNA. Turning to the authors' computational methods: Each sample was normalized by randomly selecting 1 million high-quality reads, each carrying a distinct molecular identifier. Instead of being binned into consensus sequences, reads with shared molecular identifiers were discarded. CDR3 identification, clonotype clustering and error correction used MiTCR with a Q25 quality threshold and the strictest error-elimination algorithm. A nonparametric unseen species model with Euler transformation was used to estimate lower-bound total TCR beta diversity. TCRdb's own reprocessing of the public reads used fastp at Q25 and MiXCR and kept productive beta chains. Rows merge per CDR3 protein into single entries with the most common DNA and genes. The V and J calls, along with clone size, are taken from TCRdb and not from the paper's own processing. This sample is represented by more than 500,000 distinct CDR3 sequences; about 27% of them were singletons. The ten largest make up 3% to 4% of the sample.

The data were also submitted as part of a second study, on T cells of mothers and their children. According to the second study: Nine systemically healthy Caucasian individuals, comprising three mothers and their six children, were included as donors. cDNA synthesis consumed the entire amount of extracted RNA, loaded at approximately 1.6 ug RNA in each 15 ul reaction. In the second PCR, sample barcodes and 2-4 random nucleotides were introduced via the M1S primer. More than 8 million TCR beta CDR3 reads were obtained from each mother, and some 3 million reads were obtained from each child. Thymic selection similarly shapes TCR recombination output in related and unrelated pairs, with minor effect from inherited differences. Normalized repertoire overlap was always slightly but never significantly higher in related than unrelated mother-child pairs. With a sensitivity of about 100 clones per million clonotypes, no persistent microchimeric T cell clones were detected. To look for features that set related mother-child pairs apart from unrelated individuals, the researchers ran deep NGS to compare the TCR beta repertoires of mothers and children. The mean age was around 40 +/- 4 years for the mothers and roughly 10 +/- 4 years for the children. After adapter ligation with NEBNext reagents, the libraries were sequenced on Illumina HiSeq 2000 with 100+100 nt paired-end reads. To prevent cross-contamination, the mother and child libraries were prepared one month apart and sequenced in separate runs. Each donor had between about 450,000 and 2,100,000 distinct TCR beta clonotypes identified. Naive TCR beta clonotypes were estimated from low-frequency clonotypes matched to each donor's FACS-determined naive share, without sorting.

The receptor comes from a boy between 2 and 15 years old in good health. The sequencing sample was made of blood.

CDR3 loop: CASIEGYSEQYF. The bases are TGTGCCAGCATAGAGGGATATTCCGAGCAGTACTTC. Rearrangement joined TRBV6-1 to TRBJ2-7; the D gene is perhaps TRBD2, on 5 matching bases. The germline V gene supplies CDR1 MNHNS and CDR2 SASEGT. The CDR3 holds 12 amino acids from the cysteine to the phenylalanine. The DNA shown is the 36-base CDR3, in frame from base 1. The germline ends are 13 bases apart after V is trimmed by 7 bases and J by 6 bases.